The clone carrying this T cell receptor beta chain was counted only a few times. The CDR3 consists of 14 residues. The junction had 9 bases not matched to a gene; V was cut back by 8 bases and J by 4 bases. Germline V gene lookup returns CDR1 SGHVS and CDR2 FNYEAQ. Next came a second PCR, run for about 6 to 12 cycles, which used a sample-barcoded 5' primer along with a J-beta primer mix. TCRdb fed the 5' RACE reads into MiXCR, producing one record per CDR3 protein. Among some 1.8 million distinct CDR3 sequences listed, roughly 43% were seen once. This sample is drawn from a study of blood T cells in healthy people across ages.

This TCR was recovered from a human donor in good health. The sequencing input was blood. V is TRBV7-6 and J is TRBJ2-5; 8 bases agree with TRBD2. The CDR3 sequence is CASGYLSGAETQYF. The CDR3, as DNA: TGTGCCAGCGGTTACCTTAGCGGGGCAGAGACCCAGTACTTC.